This TCR beta chain was obtained from a study of T-cell memory formation after mild COVID-19. Whole-study context: Most TCR clusters belonged to a single donor. Points from the study as a whole: Some clones that responded turned up in pre-infection memory, which suggests that cross-reactive memory joined in. CD4/CD8 balance characterized clones contracting day 15 to 85, and CD4+ skew characterized later expanders.

Constant-segment-primed 5'RACE gave TCR alpha and TCR beta cDNA libraries with sample barcodes and UMIs. TCRdb analysed the 5' RACE reads with MiXCR anew, one entry per CDR3 protein. The table lists hundreds of thousands of distinct CDR3 sequences, 20% to 30% of them singletons. Trimming removed 6 bases from V and 3 bases from J, with 12 bases in between. The CDR3 totals 13 residues. The V gene's germline CDR1 is SEHNR and CDR2 FQNEAQ (reference sequence). A note on this clonotype: Its antigen is as yet unknown.

The V call is TRBV7-9, the J call TRBJ2-7, with D possibly TRBD1 on 5 matching bases. The TCR was taken from an adult woman who had mild COVID-19 (a few samples of this study predate the infection). Cell type and time point are not known. The sample was PBMCs or a T cell subset sorted from them (not recorded which). CDR3 sequence: CASREQGIYEQYF. CDR3 nucleotides: TGTGCCAGCAGGGAGCAGGGTATCTACGAGCAGTACTTC.